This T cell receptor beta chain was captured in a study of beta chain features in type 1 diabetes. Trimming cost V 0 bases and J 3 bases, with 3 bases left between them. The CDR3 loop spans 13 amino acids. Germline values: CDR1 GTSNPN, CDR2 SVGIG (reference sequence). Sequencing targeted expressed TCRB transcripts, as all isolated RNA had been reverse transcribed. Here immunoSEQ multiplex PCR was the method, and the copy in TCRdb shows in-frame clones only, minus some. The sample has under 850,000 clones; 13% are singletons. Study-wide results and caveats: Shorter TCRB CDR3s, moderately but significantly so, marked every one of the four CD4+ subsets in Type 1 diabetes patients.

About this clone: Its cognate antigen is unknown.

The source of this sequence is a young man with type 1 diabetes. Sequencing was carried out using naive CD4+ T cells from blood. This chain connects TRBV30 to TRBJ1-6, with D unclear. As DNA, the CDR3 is TGTGCCTGGAGTGTAGTCTATAATTCACCCCTCCACTTT. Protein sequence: CAWSVVYNSPLHF.